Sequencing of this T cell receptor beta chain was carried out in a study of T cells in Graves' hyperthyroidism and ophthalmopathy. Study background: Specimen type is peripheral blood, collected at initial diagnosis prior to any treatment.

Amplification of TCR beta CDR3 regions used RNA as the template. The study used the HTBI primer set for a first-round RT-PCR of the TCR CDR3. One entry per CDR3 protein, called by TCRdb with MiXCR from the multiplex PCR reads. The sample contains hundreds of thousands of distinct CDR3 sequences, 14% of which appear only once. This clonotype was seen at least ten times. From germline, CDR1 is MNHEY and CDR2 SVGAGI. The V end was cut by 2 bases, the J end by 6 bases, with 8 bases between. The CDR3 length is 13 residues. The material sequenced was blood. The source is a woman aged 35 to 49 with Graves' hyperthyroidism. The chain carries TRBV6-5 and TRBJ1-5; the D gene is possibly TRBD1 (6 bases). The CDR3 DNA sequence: TGTGCCAGCAGTTACCGGGGGCTTCAGCCCCAGCATTTT. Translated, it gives CASSYRGLQPQHF.